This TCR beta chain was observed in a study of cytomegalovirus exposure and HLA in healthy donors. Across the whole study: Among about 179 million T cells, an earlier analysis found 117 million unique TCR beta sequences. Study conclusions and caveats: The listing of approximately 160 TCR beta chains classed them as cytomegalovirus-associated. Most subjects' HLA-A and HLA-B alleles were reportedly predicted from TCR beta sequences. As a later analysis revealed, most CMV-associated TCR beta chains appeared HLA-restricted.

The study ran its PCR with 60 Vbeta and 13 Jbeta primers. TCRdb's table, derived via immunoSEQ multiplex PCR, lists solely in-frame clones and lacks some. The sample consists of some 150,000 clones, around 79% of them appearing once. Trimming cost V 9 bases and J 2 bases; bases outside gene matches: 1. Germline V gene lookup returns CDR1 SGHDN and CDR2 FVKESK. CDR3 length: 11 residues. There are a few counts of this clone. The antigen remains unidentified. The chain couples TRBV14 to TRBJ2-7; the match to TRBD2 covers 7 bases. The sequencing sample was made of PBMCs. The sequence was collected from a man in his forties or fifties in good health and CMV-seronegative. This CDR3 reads CARGGAYEQYF. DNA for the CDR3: TGTGCCAGGGGGGGGGCCTACGAGCAGTACTTC.